This T cell receptor (beta chain) was sequenced in a study of CD8 T cells in ankylosing spondylitis (dated by TCRdb to about 2017). For the study in its entirety: The study set out to find disease-linked TCR variants by profiling T cell receptor beta repertoires in ankylosing spondylitis patients and healthy donors. The full study cohort was made up of 20 to 25 ankylosing spondylitis patients and 108 healthy donors. Peripheral blood was sampled, and synovial fluid was additionally collected from ankylosing spondylitis patients.

As to this clonotype: The specificity of this receptor is unknown. No base-level quality is on record; no much larger clone is a single base apart.

The CDR3 sequence holds 15 residues, the cysteine and phenylalanine included. Kept here is only the CDR3 DNA, which spans 45 bases and is read in frame from base 1. V is cut back by 5 bases and J by 7 bases, with 9 bases in the junction unmatched. Sequencing took place on an Illumina HiSeq 2500. TCR beta libraries were prepared by quantitative 5'-RACE with molecular barcodes. On the authors' methods: A new computational method based on a probabilistic model of VDJ rearrangement was used to identify disease-linked TCR variants. The public reads were reanalyzed by TCRdb: fastp trimming at Q25, MiXCR alignment, in-frame beta chains only. Merged by CDR3 protein, the rows form single entries marked with the most common genes and DNA. In this record, the V and J calls reflect TCRdb's handling and not the investigators' own analysis. The sample table shows more than 200,000 distinct CDR3 sequences, and 20% to 30% are seen once. 0.61% of the sample is taken by the ten largest.

The investigation overall reported the following: A CD8+ phenotype was shown by the disease-linked clones, which were found at relatively low frequencies in peripheral blood. Blood from ankylosing spondylitis patients appeared to be characterized by a TCR beta motif composed of roughly 8 highly homologous amino acid variants. Some motif variants had previously been reported in the synovial fluid and blood of reactive arthritis patients, which suggests shared mechanisms of disease initiation. Significant enrichment of the disease-linked clones was reported in matched synovial fluid samples from ankylosing spondylitis patients.

Sequencing input: blood, either unsorted or a sorted T cell fraction (not recorded which). Recombination linked TRBV12-3 or TRBV12-4 to TRBJ2-1; TRBD1 fits 9 bases in the junction. This receptor was identified in a male donor with ankylosing spondylitis or in good health (not recorded which). The DNA reads as follows: TGTGCCAGCAGTACCACAGGGGGCGGAAGGAATGAGCAGTTCTTC. Its protein reads: CASSTTGGGRNEQFF.